The 19 T cell receptor beta chains given below trace back to one sample, sequenced in a study of cytomegalovirus exposure and HLA in healthy donors. PCR amplification relied on 60 Vbeta primers (plus 13 Jbeta primers). Libraries were prepared by immunoSEQ multiplex PCR; TCRdb keeps only in-frame clonotypes and omits some of them. The sample yields about 160,000 clones, more than 75% seen once. The sequenced sample was PBMCs. The source of these receptors is a human donor in good health.

The J gene is TRBJ2-5, the V gene TRBV9; tentatively, D is TRBD1 (5 bases). The CDR3 sequence is 14 residues long. V shed 0 bases and J shed 4 bases, with 10 bases lying between them. The V gene's germline CDR1 is SGDLS and CDR2 YYNGEE. CDR3 region: CASSVGQSGETQYF. The CDR3 DNA is TGTGCCAGCAGCGTAGGACAGAGTGGAGAGACCCAGTACTTC.

The chain is built from TRBV30 and TRBJ1-5, with a possible D match to TRBD1 (5 bases). The CDR3 runs 13 residues. Germline-derived CDR1 and CDR2 are GTSNPN and SVGIG (reference sequence). Trimming pared 2 bases from V and 0 bases from J, leaving 5 bases between. The DNA for the CDR3 is TGTGCCTGGAGTCAGGGTAGCAATCAGCCCCAGCATTTT. Its translation: CAWSQGSNQPQHF.

The gene calls are TRBV27 and TRBJ1-4, with unresolved D. Per the germline V gene, CDR1 is MNHEY and CDR2 is SMNVEV (reference sequence). The CDR3 sequence is 14 residues long. V dropped 3 bases and J dropped 8 bases, with 13 bases sitting between them. The CDR3 spells CASSLNWLKEKLFF. CDR3 coding DNA: TGTGCCAGCAGTTTGAACTGGTTGAAGGAAAAACTGTTTTTT. Based on the CDR3 plus reference TRBV27 and TRBJ1-4, the full variable domain is EAQVTQNPRYLITVTGKKLTVTCSQNMNHEYMSWYRQDPGLGLRQIYYSMNVEVTDKGDVPEGYKVSRKEKRNFPLILESPSPNQTSLYFCASSLNWLKEKLFFGSGTQLSVL.

The V gene is TRBV6-1, the J gene TRBJ2-5; D is undetermined. The DNA end is a closer match to TRBJ2-7, so the J assignment may be wrong. Germline loops: CDR1 MNHNS, CDR2 SASEGT. This CDR3 spans 13 amino acids. The chain's CDR3 is CASNLWSSYEQYF. CDR3 nucleotide sequence: TGTGCCAGCAATCTATGGAGCTCCTACGAGCAGTACTTC.

The chain carries TRBV15 and TRBJ2-5; D is unclear. The CDR3 totals 14 residues. CDR1 is LNHNV and CDR2 is YYDKDF in the germline V gene (reference sequence). V lost 0 bases and J 4 bases, leaving 9 bases between the germline ends. DNA for the CDR3: TGTGCCACCAGCAGAGATCTAGGTGGAGAGACCCAGTACTTC. It is translated as CATSRDLGGETQYF.

The V gene is TRBV15, the J gene TRBJ1-5; D perhaps matches TRBD1 (6 bases). The CDR3 has 16 amino acids. Germline V lookup: CDR1 LNHNV, CDR2 YYDKDF (reference sequence). V was cut by 0 bases and J by 2 bases, with 11 bases left in between. The CDR3 sequence is CATSRDLRGGNQPQHF. The CDR3 nucleotides read TGTGCCACCAGCAGAGATCTCAGGGGCGGCAATCAGCCCCAGCATTTT.

The V and J genes are TRBV28 and TRBJ2-1; D gene unclear. The CDR3 extends over 12 amino acids. Looked up from germline, CDR1 is MDHEN and CDR2 is SYDVKM. V lost 5 bases and J 5 bases, leaving 7 bases between the germline ends. CDR3 loop: CASSPTDNEQFF. In nucleotides, the CDR3 is TGTGCCAGCAGTCCAACAGACAATGAGCAGTTCTTC.

The gene calls are TRBV19 and TRBJ1-1, with TRBD1 matching over 8 bases. Trimming cost V 6 bases and J 5 bases; bases outside gene matches: 5. The CDR3 sequence is 13 residues long. In germline, CDR1 is LNHDA, CDR2 SQIVND (reference sequence). The CDR3: CASSRGLGTEAFF. In nucleotides, the CDR3 is TGTGCCAGTAGCAGGGGGCTGGGAACTGAAGCTTTCTTT.

This sequence joins TRBV19 and TRBJ1-1, with D uncertain. The germline V and J ends were trimmed by 4 bases and 5 bases, with 14 bases remaining between them. Germline values: CDR1 LNHDA, CDR2 SQIVND (reference sequence). The CDR3 consists of 14 residues. CDR3 protein: CASSRVGSSTEAFF. DNA of the CDR3: TGTGCCAGTAGTAGGGTGGGGAGTAGTACTGAAGCTTTCTTT.

The J gene is TRBJ2-1, the V gene TRBV4-3; 13 nucleotides align to TRBD2. This CDR3 contains 17 residues. Per germline, CDR1 LGHNA and CDR2 YSLEER. V trimming: 2 bases; J trimming: 7 bases; junction bases outside the gene matches: 8. The CDR3 DNA sequence: TGCGCCAGCAGCCAAACGACTAGCGGGAGGTTGGTGAATGAGCAGTTCTTC. This translates into CASSQTTSGRLVNEQFF.

The rearrangement joins TRBV7-9 to TRBJ2-1; 7 bases agree with TRBD2. CDR3 size: 14 residues. Germline loops: CDR1 SEHNR, CDR2 FQNEAQ (reference sequence). After removal of 6 bases from V and 10 bases from J, the junction contained 12 bases not matched to a gene. The DNA for the CDR3 is TGTGCCAGCAGGGGGGAGGGTCCTACTACCGAGCAGTTCTTC. Protein sequence: CASRGEGPTTEQFF.

V usage is TRBV10-3 and J usage is TRBJ2-1; 8 positions match TRBD2. CDR1 is ENHRY, CDR2 SYGVKD, per germline. The length of the CDR3 is 17 residues. With V trimmed by 6 bases and J by 0 bases, 10 bases remained unmatched. CDR3 sequence (DNA): TGTGCCATCAGCAAACGTGTAGCGGGGAGCTCCTACAATGAGCAGTTCTTC. This encodes CAISKRVAGSSYNEQFF.

This chain links TRBV2 with TRBJ2-1, with 7 bases identical to TRBD2. Germline values: CDR1 SNHLY, CDR2 FYNNEI. The V and J ends lost 7 bases and 8 bases, in that order; junction bases with no gene match: 11. The CDR3 totals 14 residues. As DNA, the CDR3 is TGTGCCAGCAAGGCGCCATTAAGCGGGGATGAGCAGTTCTTC. Translating gives CASKAPLSGDEQFF. Drawing the rest from reference TRBV2 and TRBJ2-1, the complete variable domain is EPEVTQTPSHQVTQMGQEVILRCVPISNHLYFYWYRQILGQKVEFLVSFYNNEISEKSEIFDDQFSVERPDGSNFTLKIRSTKLEDSAMYFCASKAPLSGDEQFFGPGTRLTVL.

This sequence joins TRBV25-1 and TRBJ2-7; D may be TRBD1 (5 bases). Germline values: CDR1 MGHDK, CDR2 SYGVNS. This CDR3 has 13 residues. Trimming shortened V by 7 bases and J by 5 bases, and 15 bases separated the two germline ends. CDR3 protein: CASTGSISHEQYF. CDR3 bases: TGTGCCAGCACAGGGTCAATCAGCCACGAGCAGTACTTC.

CDR3 sequence (DNA): TGTGCCAGCAGCGTAGGGTTCCGGGGTGCCAGCTCCTACGAGCAGTACTTC. Translating gives CASSVGFRGASSYEQYF. The genes are TRBV9 and TRBJ2-7; tentatively, D is TRBD2 (5 bases). Germline CDR1 reads SGDLS; CDR2 reads YYNGEE. V shed 0 bases and J shed 0 bases, with 16 bases lying between them. The CDR3 spans 17 residues. Supplemented by reference TRBV9 and TRBJ2-7, the full variable domain reads DSGVTQTPKHLITATGQRVTLRCSPRSGDLSVYWYQQSLDQGLQFLIQYYNGEERAKGNILERFSAQQFPDLHSELNLSSLELGDSALYFCASSVGFRGASSYEQYFGPGTRLTVT.

The gene calls are TRBV28 and TRBJ2-7; 7 bases match TRBD1. The CDR3 loop spans 15 amino acids. Trimming cost V 6 bases and J 6 bases; bases outside gene matches: 14. Germline CDR1 and CDR2: MDHEN and SYDVKM. The CDR3 loop is CASRLTGDGRREQYF. DNA for the CDR3: TGTGCCAGCAGACTTACAGGGGACGGGCGGCGCGAGCAGTACTTC.

The rearrangement uses TRBV7-2 and TRBJ1-5; 7 bases fit TRBD1. J gave up 2 bases and V 7 bases, and 2 bases lay outside the gene matches. Germline V gene lookup returns CDR1 SGHTA and CDR2 FQGNSA. This CDR3 is 13 amino acids long. The CDR3 loop is CASNQGGNQPQHF. The DNA of the CDR3 is TGTGCCAGCAACCAGGGGGGCAATCAGCCCCAGCATTTT.

This sequence joins TRBV11-2 and TRBJ2-1, with 10 bases identical to TRBD2. This CDR3 is built from 17 residues. V dropped 6 bases and J dropped 3; count of bases not matched to a gene: 11. Germline V lookup: CDR1 SGHAT, CDR2 FQNNGV. The CDR3 DNA reads TGTGCCAGCAGTCAAGCGGGGGGGCCTTTTCGCTACAATGAGCAGTTCTTC. Protein: CASSQAGGPFRYNEQFF.

This rearrangement joins TRBV28 to TRBJ2-7, with TRBD1 identical over 7 bases. CDR3 length: 13 residues. Germline values: CDR1 MDHEN, CDR2 SYDVKM. V dropped 8 bases and J dropped 1; count of bases not matched to a gene: 5. CDR3 nucleotide sequence: TGTGCCAGCTCGGGACAGCTTTCCTACGAGCAGTACTTC. It yields the protein CASSGQLSYEQYF.